The 22 T cell receptor beta chains below were found in one sample sequenced in a study of shared clonotypes between healthy human individuals. Only in-frame clones appear in the TCRdb table, and some are missing; sequencing was by immunoSEQ multiplex PCR. This table has roughly 500,000 clones, about 96% appearing once. Specimen: naive CD4+ T cells sorted from blood. Sample subset: CD45RA+ positively selected. These receptors originate from a woman aged 30 to 39 in good health.

With respect to this clone: This specimen includes other DNA sequences encoding the same CDR3. This chain uses TRBV30 with TRBJ2-7; possibly TRBD1 or TRBD2 for D (6 bases each). Trimming stripped 3 bases from V and 5 bases from J, with 14 bases between. Looked up from germline, CDR1 is GTSNPN and CDR2 is SVGIG (reference sequence). CDR3 length: 13 residues. The CDR3 region is CAWSHRGRDEQYF. DNA of the CDR3: TGTGCCTGGAGCCACCGGGGGCGGGACGAGCAGTACTTC.

The V and J genes are TRBV5-1 and TRBJ2-3; TRBD2 matches at 9 bases. V gave up 4 bases and J gave up 4 bases; unmatched junction bases: 10. This CDR3 is 16 amino acids long. Germline assignment: CDR1 SGHRS and CDR2 YFSETQ. CDR3 coding DNA: TGCGCCAGCAGCCGGGGGAATAGCGGGAGTTCAGATACGCAGTATTTT. Residues: CASSRGNSGSSDTQYF.

The chain is built from TRBV6-4 and TRBJ2-1; D is perhaps TRBD2 (5 bases). The V end lost 7 bases, the J end lost 9 bases, and 10 bases lay between the germline ends. The CDR3 runs to 11 residues. CDR1 is MRHNA, CDR2 SNTAGT, per germline. The CDR3 nucleotides are TGTGCCAGCACCAACGGGGTTGAGCAGTTCTTC. This gives the protein CASTNGVEQFF.

CDR3: CASSPGTGLITDTQYF. The CDR3 DNA is TGTGCCAGCAGCCCCGGGACGGGACTTATCACAGATACGCAGTATTTT. This sequence joins TRBV5-8 and TRBJ2-3, with D possibly being TRBD2 (6 bases). Germline CDR1 reads SGHTS; CDR2 reads YDEGEE. The CDR3 contains 16 residues. Trimming left V 4 bases short and J 2 bases short, with 17 bases between.

This chain links TRBV11-3 with TRBJ2-1; D remains ambiguous. The V gene lost 0 bases and the J gene lost 10 bases, with 7 bases spanning the gap. Germline V lookup: CDR1 SGHNT, CDR2 YENEEA. The CDR3 contains 12 residues. CDR3 nucleotide sequence: TGTGCCAGCAGCTTAGATTCGGGCGAGCAGTTCTTC. Translating gives CASSLDSGEQFF.

V usage is TRBV11-2 and J usage is TRBJ2-7; 7 bases map to TRBD2. Germline V gene sequence: CDR1 SGHAT, CDR2 FQNNGV. V shed 5 bases and J 2 bases; nucleotides not matched to a gene: 9. The CDR3 has 15 residues. Here the CDR3 reads CASSQDLAVTYEQYF. The CDR3 nucleotides are TGTGCCAGCAGCCAAGACCTAGCGGTTACCTACGAGCAGTACTTC. The full variable domain, completed using reference TRBV11-2 and TRBJ2-7, is EAGVAQSPRYKIIEKRQSVAFWCNPISGHATLYWYQQILGQGPKLLIQFQNNGVVDDSQLPKDRFSAERLKGVDSTLKIQPAKLEDSAVYLCASSQDLAVTYEQYFGPGTRLTVT.

This clone came up once. The J gene is TRBJ2-7, the V gene TRBV7-7, with D maybe TRBD2 (6 bases). The germline V gene has CDR1 SSHAT and CDR2 FNYEAQ (reference sequence). Between the trimmed V and J ends, which lost 1 base and 2 bases, there was a span of 15 bases. This CDR3 spans 16 amino acids. As DNA, the CDR3 is TGTGCCAGCAGCTTAGGAGGCGGGACGACGACCTACGAGCAGTACTTC. It specifies CASSLGGGTTTYEQYF.

This clone has only one observation. The chain carries TRBV27 and TRBJ1-2; no clear D. The CDR3 covers 15 residues. Trimming stripped 5 bases from V and 5 bases from J, with 18 bases between. Per germline, CDR1 MNHEY and CDR2 SMNVEV (reference sequence). CDR3 DNA: TGTGCCAGCAGTGAGGACCCTACCGGAGGGTATGGCTACACCTTC. This translates into CASSEDPTGGYGYTF.

The gene calls are TRBV5-1 and TRBJ2-2, with 15 bases aligning to TRBD2. The CDR3 is made up of 16 amino acids. With V trimmed by 4 bases and J by 3 bases, 1 base remained unmatched. Looked up from germline, CDR1 is SGHRS and CDR2 is YFSETQ. The CDR3 nucleotides are TGCGCCAGCAGCGGACTAGCGGGAGGGGACACCGGGGAGCTGTTTTTT. Its protein is CASSGLAGGDTGELFF.

The genes are TRBV6-6 and TRBJ2-6, with 8 nucleotides matching TRBD1. This CDR3 is built from 15 residues. Germline V CDR1 and CDR2: MNHNY, SVGAGI (reference sequence). Trimming cost V 5 bases and J 4 bases; bases outside gene matches: 4. CDR3 sequence: CASSRTGFGANVLTF. The CDR3 nucleotides read TGTGCCAGCAGTCGGACAGGGTTCGGGGCCAACGTCCTGACTTTC.

V is TRBV2 and J is TRBJ2-5; the D gene is possibly TRBD1 (6 bases). The tail of the sequence fits TRBJ2-7 better, so the J call may be wrong. CDR1 and CDR2 from the germline V gene are SNHLY and FYNNEI. The CDR3 has 14 residues. The CDR3 coding sequence is TGTGCCAGCAGTGTTCAGGGGCGCGTCGACGAGCAGTACTTC. Residues: CASSVQGRVDEQYF.

The J gene is TRBJ2-2, the V gene TRBV19; 10 bases are a match to TRBD1. Germline values: CDR1 LNHDA, CDR2 SQIVND (reference sequence). CDR3 size: 15 residues. The CDR3 reads CAARSWTGGTGELFF. Here the CDR3 DNA reads TGTGCAGCTCGTTCTTGGACAGGGGGAACCGGGGAGCTGTTTTTT.

CDR3 amino acids: CASSFGTPYEQYF. DNA of the CDR3: TGTGCCAGCAGCTTCGGGACACCCTACGAGCAGTACTTC. The J gene is TRBJ2-7, the V gene TRBV11-2; D may be TRBD1 (6 bases). Germline loops: CDR1 SGHAT, CDR2 FQNNGV. Between the trimmed V and J ends, which lost 3 bases and 2 bases, there was a span of 8 bases. The CDR3 extends over 13 amino acids.

The chain uses TRBV18 and TRBJ2-7; 9 nucleotides agree with TRBD1. Trimming removed 6 bases from V and 6 bases from J; junction bases left unmatched: 6. This CDR3 has 13 amino acids. CDR1 KGHSH and CDR2 LQKENI come from the germline V gene. The CDR3 loop is CASSAGQGSEQYF. DNA of the CDR3: TGTGCCAGCTCGGCAGGACAGGGGTCCGAGCAGTACTTC.

The genes are TRBV7-9 and TRBJ2-1; 9 nucleotides line up with TRBD1. V gave up 7 bases and J gave up 6 bases; unmatched junction bases: 7. The CDR3 has 14 amino acids. The germline V gene has CDR1 SEHNR and CDR2 FQNEAQ (reference sequence). CDR3 region: CASTRQGGLNEQFF. The CDR3 DNA follows: TGTGCCAGCACACGACAGGGGGGACTCAATGAGCAGTTCTTC.

The sample holds a few counts of this clone. V usage is TRBV20-1 and J usage is TRBJ1-2; D unclear. Trimming took 1 base from V and 5 from J, leaving 5 bases between them. Germline lookup yields CDR1 DFQATT and CDR2 SNEGSKA (reference sequence). This CDR3 is built from 11 residues. The CDR3 coding sequence is TGCAGTGCTAGAGTGGTTTATGGCTACACCTTC. This translates into CSARVVYGYTF.

The gene calls are TRBV2 and TRBJ1-1; D remains unclear. The V and J ends lost 7 bases and 1 base respectively, with 7 bases between them. Germline values: CDR1 SNHLY, CDR2 FYNNEI. There are 12 residues in the CDR3. CDR3 sequence: CASIKRNTEAFF. The CDR3 DNA is TGTGCCAGCATAAAGAGGAACACTGAAGCTTTCTTT.

V is TRBV27 and J is TRBJ2-3; D ambiguous. V shed 3 bases and J shed 2 bases, with 9 bases lying between them. This CDR3 region has 14 residues. Looked up from germline, CDR1 is MNHEY and CDR2 is SMNVEV (reference sequence). DNA for the CDR3: TGTGCCAGCAGTTTTGGCCAGCACACAGATACGCAGTATTTT. Protein product: CASSFGQHTDTQYF.

Only one count was recorded for this clone. The chain joins TRBV19 to TRBJ1-1; D is possibly TRBD1 (5 bases). CDR3 length equals 13 residues. V was trimmed by 6 bases and J by 5 bases, leaving 13 bases between them. Per the germline V gene, CDR1 is LNHDA and CDR2 is SQIVND (reference sequence). The chain's CDR3 is CASRVSGGTEAFF. The CDR3 nucleotides are TGTGCCAGTAGGGTAAGCGGGGGGACTGAAGCTTTCTTT.

The chain couples TRBV10-1 to TRBJ2-1; no reliable D call. In germline, CDR1 is WNHNN, CDR2 SYGVQD (reference sequence). The CDR3 runs 14 residues. Trimming pared 6 bases from V and 6 bases from J, leaving 15 bases between. CDR3 DNA sequence: TGCGCCAGCAGAGACGGTAATGTGGGCAATGAGCAGTTCTTC. Translation: CASRDGNVGNEQFF.

The CDR3 spells CASSPVGTHEQYF. The CDR3 bases are TGTGCCAGCTCACCAGTGGGGACCCACGAGCAGTACTTC. V and J are TRBV18 and TRBJ2-7; D might be TRBD1 or TRBD2, each matching 5 bases. Trimming took off 2 bases at V and 5 bases at J, with 10 bases between the two ends. This CDR3 has 13 amino acids. Germline V gene lookup returns CDR1 KGHSH and CDR2 LQKENI.

The V and J genes are TRBV2 and TRBJ2-1; the D gene is possibly TRBD2 (6 bases). Between the trimmed V and J ends, which lost 3 bases and 12 bases, there was a span of 21 bases. Germline lookup yields CDR1 SNHLY and CDR2 FYNNEI. The CDR3 contains 15 residues. The CDR3 DNA is TGTGCCAGCAGTGAGGAGTTAGCGGCAGTTCTGGGGCAGTTCTTC. Translation: CASSEELAAVLGQFF.